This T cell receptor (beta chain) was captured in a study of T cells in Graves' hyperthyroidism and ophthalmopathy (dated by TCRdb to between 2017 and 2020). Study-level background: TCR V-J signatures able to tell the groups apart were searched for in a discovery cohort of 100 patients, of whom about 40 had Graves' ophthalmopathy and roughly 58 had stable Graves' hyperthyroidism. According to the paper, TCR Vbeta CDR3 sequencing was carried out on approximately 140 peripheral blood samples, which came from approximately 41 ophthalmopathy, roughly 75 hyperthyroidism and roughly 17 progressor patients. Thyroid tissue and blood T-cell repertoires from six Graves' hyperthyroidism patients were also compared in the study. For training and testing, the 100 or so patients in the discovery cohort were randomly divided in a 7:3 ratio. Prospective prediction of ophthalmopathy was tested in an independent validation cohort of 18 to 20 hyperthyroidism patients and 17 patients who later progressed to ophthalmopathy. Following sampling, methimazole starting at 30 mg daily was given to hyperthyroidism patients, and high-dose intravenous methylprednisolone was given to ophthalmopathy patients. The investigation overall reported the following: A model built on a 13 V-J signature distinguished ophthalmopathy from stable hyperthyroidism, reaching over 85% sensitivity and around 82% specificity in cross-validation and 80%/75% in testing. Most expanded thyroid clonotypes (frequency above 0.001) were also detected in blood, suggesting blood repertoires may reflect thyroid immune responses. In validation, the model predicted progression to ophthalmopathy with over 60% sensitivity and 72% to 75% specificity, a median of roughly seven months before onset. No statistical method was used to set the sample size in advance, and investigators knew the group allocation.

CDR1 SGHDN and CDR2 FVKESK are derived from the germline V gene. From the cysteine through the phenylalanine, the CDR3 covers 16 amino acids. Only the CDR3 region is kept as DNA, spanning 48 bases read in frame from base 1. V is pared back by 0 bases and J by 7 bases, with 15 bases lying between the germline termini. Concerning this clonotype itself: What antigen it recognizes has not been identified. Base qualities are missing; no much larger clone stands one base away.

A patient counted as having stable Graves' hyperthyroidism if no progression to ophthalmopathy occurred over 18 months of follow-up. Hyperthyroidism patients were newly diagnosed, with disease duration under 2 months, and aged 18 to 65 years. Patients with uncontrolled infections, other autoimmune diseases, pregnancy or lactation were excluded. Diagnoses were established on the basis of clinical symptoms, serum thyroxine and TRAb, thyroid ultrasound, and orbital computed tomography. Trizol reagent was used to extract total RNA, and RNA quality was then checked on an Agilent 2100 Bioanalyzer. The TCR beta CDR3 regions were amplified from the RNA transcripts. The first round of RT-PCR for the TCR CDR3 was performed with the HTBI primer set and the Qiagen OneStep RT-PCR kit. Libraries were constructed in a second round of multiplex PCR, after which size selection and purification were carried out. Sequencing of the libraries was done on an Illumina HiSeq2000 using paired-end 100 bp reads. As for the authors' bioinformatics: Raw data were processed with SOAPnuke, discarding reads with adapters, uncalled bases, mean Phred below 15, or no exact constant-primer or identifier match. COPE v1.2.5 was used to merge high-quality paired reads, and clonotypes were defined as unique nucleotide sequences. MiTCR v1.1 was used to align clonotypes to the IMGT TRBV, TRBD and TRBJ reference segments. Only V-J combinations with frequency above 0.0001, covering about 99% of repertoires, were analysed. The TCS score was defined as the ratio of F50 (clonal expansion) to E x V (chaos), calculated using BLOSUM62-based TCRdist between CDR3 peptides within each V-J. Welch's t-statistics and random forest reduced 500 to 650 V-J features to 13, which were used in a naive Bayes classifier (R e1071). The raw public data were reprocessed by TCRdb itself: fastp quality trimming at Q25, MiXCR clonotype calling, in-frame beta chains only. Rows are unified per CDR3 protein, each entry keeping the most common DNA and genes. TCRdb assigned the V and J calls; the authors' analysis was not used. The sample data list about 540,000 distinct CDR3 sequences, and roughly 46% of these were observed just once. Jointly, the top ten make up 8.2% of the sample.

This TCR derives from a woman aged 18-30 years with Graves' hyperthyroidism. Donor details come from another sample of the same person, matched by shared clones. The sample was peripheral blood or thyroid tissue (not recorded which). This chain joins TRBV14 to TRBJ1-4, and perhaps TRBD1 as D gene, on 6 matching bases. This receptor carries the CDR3 CASSQDLPRGGEKLFF. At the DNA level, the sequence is TGTGCCAGCAGCCAAGATCTCCCCAGGGGAGGTGAAAAACTGTTTTTT.